These 16 T cell receptor beta chains were all obtained from the same sample, sequenced in a study of Ad26.COV2.S vaccination and SARS-CoV-2 variants. Stated treatment: roughly 20 received Ad26.COV2.S at low or high dose, single or two shots; 5 received placebo; per-sample allocation not given. The samples date from day 63 after the first vaccine or placebo injection. Sequencing used immunoSEQ multiplex PCR; TCRdb keeps in-frame clones, though not all of them. Of around 320,000 clones in the sample, over 80% were seen once. Sequenced material: peripheral blood, taken in a trial of Ad26.COV2.S vaccine versus placebo. These receptor sequences come from a person between 18 and 60 years old who received the Ad26.COV2.S COVID-19 vaccine or a placebo.

With respect to this clone: This sample also contains other DNA sequences that code for the same CDR3. V is TRBV5-1 and J is TRBJ1-3, with D hard to call. The CDR3 consists of 14 residues. V was pared by 0 bases and J by 0 bases, with 4 bases between. Germline V CDR1 and CDR2: SGHRS, YFSETQ. CDR3 sequence (DNA): TGCGCCAGCAGCTTGGGGGCCTCTGGAAACACCATATATTTT. It translates to CASSLGASGNTIYF.

The chain is built from TRBV2 and TRBJ2-7; 9 bases agree with TRBD1. The CDR3 has 15 residues. Germline CDR1 is SNHLY and CDR2 is FYNNEI. The junction had 11 bases not matched to a gene; V was cut back by 6 bases and J by 5 bases. CDR3 region: CASSRRTGGRDEQYF. As DNA, the CDR3 is TGTGCCAGCAGCCGACGTACAGGGGGCCGGGACGAGCAGTACTTC.

This chain joins TRBV3-1 (or the pseudogene TRBV3-2) and TRBJ2-3, with D possibly called TRBD1 or TRBD2 (6 bases each). Trimming cost V 3 bases and J 6 bases, with 16 bases left between them. Looked up from germline, CDR1 is LGHDT and CDR2 is YNNKEL (reference sequence). The CDR3 length is 15 residues. The chain's CDR3 is CASSQGRTGGDTQYF. In DNA, the CDR3 is TGTGCCAGCAGCCAGGGGAGGACTGGGGGCGATACGCAGTATTTT.

The gene calls are TRBV19 and TRBJ1-5; D perhaps matches TRBD1 (6 bases). Trimming cost V 6 bases and J 3 bases, with 12 bases left between them. CDR1 is LNHDA, CDR2 SQIVND, per germline (reference sequence). The CDR3 has 14 amino acids. The chain's CDR3 is CASRNTGTNQPQHF. The CDR3 region has the DNA TGTGCCAGTAGAAATACAGGGACCAATCAGCCCCAGCATTTT.

This rearrangement joins TRBV5-5 to TRBJ2-3, with D perhaps matching TRBD1 (6 bases). From germline, CDR1 is SGHKS and CDR2 YYEKEE (reference sequence). V lost 5 bases and J lost 6, with 16 bases in between. The CDR3 has 14 residues. CDR3 region: CASRPRGFEDTQYF. In nucleotides, the CDR3 is TGTGCCAGCAGACCAAGGGGGTTTGAGGATACGCAGTATTTT.

The gene calls are TRBV7-2 and TRBJ2-7; D may match TRBD1 or TRBD2 (7 bases each). The length of the CDR3 is 15 residues. Germline lookup yields CDR1 SGHTA and CDR2 FQGNSA. The V end was cut by 5 bases, the J end by 5 bases, with 19 bases between. The CDR3 DNA is TGTGCCAGCAGCCCTCAGGGGGGGGGCCTCAACGAGCAGTACTTC. It codes for CASSPQGGGLNEQYF.

This clone was counted a single time. The chain has TRBV2 and TRBJ2-7; 7 nucleotides match TRBD1. From germline, CDR1 is SNHLY and CDR2 FYNNEI. The length of the CDR3 is 12 residues. V dropped 6 bases and J dropped 2; count of bases not matched to a gene: 1. The CDR3 region has the DNA TGTGCCAGCAGGGGACAGCCCTACGAGCAGTACTTC. It is translated as CASRGQPYEQYF.

V usage is TRBV5-1 and J usage is TRBJ2-7; 9 nucleotides agree with TRBD1. The CDR3 length is 16 residues. Germline V gene lookup returns CDR1 SGHRS and CDR2 YFSETQ. V shed 4 bases, J shed 4 bases, and the junction held 12 bases outside the gene matches. CDR3 sequence reads: CASSIEPGQGYYEQYF. The CDR3 bases are TGCGCCAGCAGCATTGAGCCGGGACAGGGCTATTACGAGCAGTACTTC.

This clone occurred once. V usage is TRBV12-2 and J usage is TRBJ1-6. TRBV12-2 is a listed pseudogene. The CDR3 runs 11 residues. The CDR3 is CARAVPSPLHF. For the CDR3, the DNA is TGTGCAAGGGCGGTTCCTTCACCCCTCCACTTT.

The rearrangement uses TRBV6-6 and TRBJ2-6; D is perhaps TRBD1 (6 bases). Germline CDR1 is MNHNY and CDR2 is SVGAGI (reference sequence). V was shortened by 5 bases and J by 3 bases, with 14 bases between the two germline ends. The CDR3 contains 16 residues. The CDR3 loop reads CASSSIRGRGANVLTF. DNA of the CDR3: TGTGCCAGCAGTAGTATCAGGGGCCGTGGGGCCAACGTCCTGACTTTC.

The chain uses TRBV27 and TRBJ1-2; no clear D gene. V lost 3 bases and J lost 8, with 10 bases in between. The CDR3 sequence is 12 residues long. Germline V gene lookup returns CDR1 MNHEY and CDR2 SMNVEV (reference sequence). Written as DNA, the CDR3 is TGTGCCAGCAGTTTTCTGTCTGGGGGCTACACCTTC. Protein sequence: CASSFLSGGYTF.

The V call is TRBV18, the J call TRBJ1-1, with 9 bases matching TRBD1. The CDR3 is 14 residues long. V was clipped by 2 bases and J by 6 bases; unmatched bases: 4. Germline V gene lookup returns CDR1 KGHSH and CDR2 LQKENI. This chain's CDR3 is CASSPIGTGSEAFF. In DNA form, the CDR3 reads TGTGCCAGCTCACCAATCGGGACAGGGTCTGAAGCTTTCTTT.

The table lists this clone with a few counts. The chain recombines TRBV27 with TRBJ1-2, with D unresolved. The CDR3 contains 14 residues. The ends were cut back, 8 bases at V and 4 bases at J, with 17 bases in the middle. Looked up from germline, CDR1 is MNHEY and CDR2 is SMNVEV (reference sequence). The CDR3 reads CASGPTTLIYGYTF. As DNA, the CDR3 is TGTGCCAGCGGGCCCACGACACTCATCTATGGCTACACCTTC.

V gene TRBV19 combines with J gene TRBJ2-7; no firm D call. This CDR3 is built from 15 residues. The germline gives CDR1 LNHDA, CDR2 SQIVND (reference sequence). V was shortened by 5 bases and J by 8 bases, with 22 bases between the two germline ends. The CDR3 region is CASSSQSAPSTKQYF. The CDR3 DNA reads TGTGCCAGTAGTTCCCAATCGGCGCCCTCTACGAAGCAGTACTTC.

V gene TRBV4-1 combines with J gene TRBJ1-5; 10 bases align to TRBD1. Germline V gene sequence: CDR1 MGHRA, CDR2 YSYEKL. The CDR3 loop spans 17 amino acids. Trimming cost V 4 bases and J 0 bases; bases outside gene matches: 6. The CDR3: CASSLRQGADSNQPQHF. DNA of the CDR3: TGCGCCAGCAGCCTACGACAGGGGGCCGATAGCAATCAGCCCCAGCATTTT.

This clone was recorded only once. J is TRBJ2-1 and V is TRBV29-1; possible D gene TRBD2, 6 bases. Trimming took 5 bases from V and 12 from J, leaving 14 bases between them. Germline lookup yields CDR1 SQVTM and CDR2 ANQGSEA. The CDR3 contains 11 residues. The CDR3 coding sequence is TGCAGCGTTCCGCTGACTAGAGGGCAGTTCTTC. This encodes CSVPLTRGQFF.